This T cell receptor (beta chain) emerged from a study of technical replicates of blood from a handful of donors (dated by TCRdb to the late 2010s). Libraries were constructed by the immunoSEQ multiplex PCR assay. Drawn from immuneACCESS, this table holds only the in-frame rearrangements with V and J called that TCRdb kept. Clones are partly lost; checked studies trace under half to an unresolved V gene and leave the rest unexplained. The sample includes more than 95,000 clones, with approximately 95% observed a single time. Over 0.2% of the sample goes to the ten largest clones. Unmatched junction bases come to 9, with V trimmed by 0 bases and J by 8 bases. CDR1 and CDR2, looked up from the germline V gene, are SGHTS and YDEGEE. The CDR3 covers 16 residues, taking in both the cysteine and the phenylalanine. The kept DNA is CDR3 alone, 48 bases in frame from the first base. In regard to this clone: The target of this receptor is not known. No base qualities exist here, and no much larger clone lies one base off it.

The V gene is TRBV5-8 and the J gene is TRBJ1-4; 8 of the junction bases match TRBD1. This receptor was obtained from a human donor in good health. Sample: T cells isolated from PBMCs. The CDR3 has the sequence CASSLGPRGLQEKLFF. The bases read TGTGCCAGCAGCTTGGGGCCCAGGGGGCTACAAGAAAAACTGTTTTTT.